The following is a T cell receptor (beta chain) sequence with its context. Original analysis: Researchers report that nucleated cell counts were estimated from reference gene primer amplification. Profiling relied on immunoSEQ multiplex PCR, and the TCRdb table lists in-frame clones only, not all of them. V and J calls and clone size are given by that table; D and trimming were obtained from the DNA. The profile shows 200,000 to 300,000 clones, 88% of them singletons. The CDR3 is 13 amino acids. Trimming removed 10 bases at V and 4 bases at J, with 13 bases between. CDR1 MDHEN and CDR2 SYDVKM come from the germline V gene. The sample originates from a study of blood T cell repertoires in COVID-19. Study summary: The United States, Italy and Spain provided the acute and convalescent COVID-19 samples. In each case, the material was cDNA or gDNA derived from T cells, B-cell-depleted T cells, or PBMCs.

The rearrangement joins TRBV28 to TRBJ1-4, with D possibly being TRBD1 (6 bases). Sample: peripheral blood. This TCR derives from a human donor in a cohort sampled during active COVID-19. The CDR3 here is CATWGGLNEKLFF. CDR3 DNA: TGTGCCACATGGGGGGGGCTTAATGAAAAACTGTTTTTT.